This T cell receptor (beta chain) was captured by sequencing in a study of shared clonotypes between healthy human individuals. Sequencing used immunoSEQ multiplex PCR; TCRdb keeps in-frame clones, though not all of them. The table shows some 2,100,000 clones, with about 92% occurring only once. Trimming left V 6 bases short and J 2 bases short, with 14 bases between. The germline gives CDR1 MNHEY, CDR2 SMNVEV (reference sequence). This CDR3 region has 14 residues. Naivety among CD8 cells was defined by CD45RO negativity and positive CCR7 selection, thereby excluding terminally differentiated effector memory CD45RA+ cells.

Sequenced: naive CD8+ T cells from PBMCs. V gene TRBV27 combines with J gene TRBJ2-7; TRBD2 is a possible D gene (6 bases). This TCR came from a young man in good health. Some clones in this sample may be carry-over from other donors' samples. As DNA, the CDR3 is TGTGCCAGCAGGTACCGGGACTCTACCTACGAGCAGTACTTC. Amino acids: CASRYRDSTYEQYF.